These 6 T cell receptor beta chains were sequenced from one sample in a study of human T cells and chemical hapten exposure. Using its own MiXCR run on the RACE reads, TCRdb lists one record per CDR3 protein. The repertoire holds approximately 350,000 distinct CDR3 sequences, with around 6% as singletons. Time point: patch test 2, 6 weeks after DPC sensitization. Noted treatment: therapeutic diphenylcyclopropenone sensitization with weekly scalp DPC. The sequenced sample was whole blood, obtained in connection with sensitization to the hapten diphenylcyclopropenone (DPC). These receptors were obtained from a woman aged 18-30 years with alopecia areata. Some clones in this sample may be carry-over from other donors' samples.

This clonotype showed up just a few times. CDR3 sequence (DNA): TGTGCCAGCAGTGAGCCGGGACAGGGAGACTCACCCCTCCACTTT. This encodes CASSEPGQGDSPLHF. V and J are TRBV6-1 and TRBJ1-6; 9 nucleotides align to TRBD1. Germline V gives CDR1 MNHNS, CDR2 SASEGT. The V gene end was trimmed by 3 bases and the J gene end by 10 bases; junction bases not matched to a gene: 7. CDR3 size: 15 residues.

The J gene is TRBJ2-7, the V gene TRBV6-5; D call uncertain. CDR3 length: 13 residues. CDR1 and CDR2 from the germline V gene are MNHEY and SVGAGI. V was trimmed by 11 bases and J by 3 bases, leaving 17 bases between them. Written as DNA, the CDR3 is TGTGCCGGTGACCGGGCCACCAGCTACGAGCAGTACTTC. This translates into CAGDRATSYEQYF.

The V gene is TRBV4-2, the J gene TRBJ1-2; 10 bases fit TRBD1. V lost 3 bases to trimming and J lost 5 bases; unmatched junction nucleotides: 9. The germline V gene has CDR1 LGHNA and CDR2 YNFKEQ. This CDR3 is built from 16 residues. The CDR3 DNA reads TGTGCCAGCAGCCAGGAGCGGACAGGGGGGGTGTATGGCTACACCTTC. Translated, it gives CASSQERTGGVYGYTF.

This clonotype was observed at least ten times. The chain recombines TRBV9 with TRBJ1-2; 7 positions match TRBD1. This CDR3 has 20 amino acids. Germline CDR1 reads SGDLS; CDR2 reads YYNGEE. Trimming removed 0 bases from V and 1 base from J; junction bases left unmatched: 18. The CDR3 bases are TGTGCCAGCAGCGTAGGCGCCGGGGACAGCGAACGTTCTCTTAACTATGGCTACACCTTC. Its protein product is CASSVGAGDSERSLNYGYTF. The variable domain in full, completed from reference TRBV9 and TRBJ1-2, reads DSGVTQTPKHLITATGQRVTLRCSPRSGDLSVYWYQQSLDQGLQFLIQYYNGEERAKGNILERFSAQQFPDLHSELNLSSLELGDSALYFCASSVGAGDSERSLNYGYTFGSGTRLTVV.

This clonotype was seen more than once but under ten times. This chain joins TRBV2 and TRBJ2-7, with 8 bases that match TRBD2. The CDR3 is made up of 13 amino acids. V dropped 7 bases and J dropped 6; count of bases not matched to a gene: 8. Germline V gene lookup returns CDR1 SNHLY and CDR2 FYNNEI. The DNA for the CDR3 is TGTGCCAGCAAAGGGACTAGTCCTCTCGAGCAGTACTTC. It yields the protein CASKGTSPLEQYF.

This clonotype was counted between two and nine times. The CDR3 spells CATSRRGAEDTQYF. CDR3 DNA: TGTGCCACCAGTCGGCGGGGGGCCGAGGATACGCAGTATTTT. The chain employs TRBV24-1 and TRBJ2-3; the match to TRBD2 covers 8 bases. The CDR3 runs 14 residues. CDR1 and CDR2 (germline): KGHDR, SFDVKD. V lost 6 bases to trimming and J lost 6 bases; unmatched junction nucleotides: 7.